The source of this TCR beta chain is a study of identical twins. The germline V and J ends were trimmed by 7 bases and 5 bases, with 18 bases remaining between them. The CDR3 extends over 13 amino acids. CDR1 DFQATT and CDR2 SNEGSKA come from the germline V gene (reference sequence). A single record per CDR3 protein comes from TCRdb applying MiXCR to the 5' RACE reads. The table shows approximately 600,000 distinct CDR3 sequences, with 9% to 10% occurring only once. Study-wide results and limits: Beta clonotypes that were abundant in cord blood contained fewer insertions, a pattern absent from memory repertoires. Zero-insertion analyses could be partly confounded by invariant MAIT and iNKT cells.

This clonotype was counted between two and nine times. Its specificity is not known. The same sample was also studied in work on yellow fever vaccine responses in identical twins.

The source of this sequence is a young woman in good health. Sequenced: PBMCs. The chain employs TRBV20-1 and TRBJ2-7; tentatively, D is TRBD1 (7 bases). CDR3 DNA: TGCAGTGTAAAGGGGCAGGGGGGCCACGAGCAGTACTTC. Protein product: CSVKGQGGHEQYF.